The clone carrying this T cell receptor (beta chain) appeared many times. MiXCR, applied by TCRdb to the 5' RACE reads, yields one record per CDR3 protein. The table lists about 80,000 distinct CDR3 sequences, around 7.3% of them singletons. As for time point: sample taken at primary tumor resection. Trimming cost V 1 base and J 1 base, with 7 bases left between them. CDR1 and CDR2 from the germline V gene are SGHAT and FQNNGV. The CDR3 has 14 amino acids. This entry is derived from a study of spatial heterogeneity in lung cancer. This TCR came from a male donor with early-stage non-small cell lung cancer. This specimen was PBMCs, taken at surgery. The rearrangement uses TRBV11-2 and TRBJ1-1; D gene unclear. CDR3: CASSLVAANTEAFF. The CDR3 DNA reads as TGTGCCAGCAGCTTAGTGGCGGCGAACACTGAAGCTTTCTTT.